These 21 T cell receptor beta chains came from one sample sequenced in a study of cytotoxic CD8 clonotypes in ibrutinib-treated CLL. TCRdb's copy holds only in-frame clones and misses some; the assay was immunoSEQ multiplex PCR. The sample lists about 68,000 clones, around 84% occurring once. Source: PBMCs, taken at disease progression, from a patient treated with ibrutinib. These receptors all stem from a human donor with chronic lymphocytic leukemia.

This chain links TRBV11-1 with TRBJ1-2; a possible D gene is TRBD1 (5 bases). V was trimmed by 5 bases and J by 12 bases, leaving 19 bases between them. Germline V lookup: CDR1 SGHAT, CDR2 FQDESV (reference sequence). The CDR3 loop spans 13 amino acids. The CDR3 DNA is TGTGCCAGCAGCGTGACGGCCAGGGAAGGCCACACCTTC. This translates into CASSVTAREGHTF.

The rearrangement links TRBV11-1 to TRBJ2-3; D gene unclear. From germline, CDR1 is SGHAT and CDR2 FQDESV (reference sequence). CDR3 length: 17 amino acids. Trimming stripped 4 bases from V and 1 base from J, with 18 bases between. The CDR3 reads CASSYPTVRFGTDTQYF. The CDR3, as DNA: TGTGCCAGCAGCTATCCGACGGTCCGGTTTGGCACAGATACGCAGTATTTT.

The chain uses TRBV7-3 and TRBJ2-5; D gene ambiguous. This CDR3 is built from 15 residues. Per germline, CDR1 SGHTA and CDR2 FQGTGA. Trimming left V 5 bases short and J 2 bases short, with 15 bases between. CDR3 residues: CASSPDSGIQETQYF. The DNA for the CDR3 is TGTGCCAGCAGCCCAGATTCCGGCATACAAGAGACCCAGTACTTC.

The rearrangement uses TRBV7-9 and TRBJ1-5, with D possibly being TRBD1 (6 bases). The CDR3 extends over 14 amino acids. The V gene's germline CDR1 is SEHNR and CDR2 FQNEAQ (reference sequence). Trimming shortened V by 3 bases and J by 3 bases, and 9 bases separated the two germline ends. CDR3 bases: TGTGCCAGCAGCTTTAGGACAGACAATCAGCCCCAGCATTTT. Protein sequence: CASSFRTDNQPQHF.

This chain connects TRBV19 to TRBJ1-4, with 8 bases identical to TRBD1. The CDR3 contains 16 residues. Germline-derived CDR1 and CDR2 are LNHDA and SQIVND (reference sequence). The trim removed 3 bases at V and 0 bases at J, leaving 3 bases unmatched. CDR3 nucleotide sequence: TGTGCCAGTAGTATCGGACAGGGTGCAACTAATGAAAAACTGTTTTTT. Translation: CASSIGQGATNEKLFF.

The chain couples TRBV5-1 to TRBJ1-6; 11 bases line up with TRBD1. Unmatched junction bases numbered 3, after V lost 3 bases and J lost 7 bases. Germline CDR1 reads SGHRS; CDR2 reads YFSETQ. This CDR3 comprises 15 residues. In DNA, the CDR3 is TGCGCCAGCAGCTCGGGACAGGGGGAAAATTCACCCCTCCACTTT. Protein product: CASSSGQGENSPLHF.

The V gene is TRBV5-6, the J gene TRBJ1-3, with D possibly TRBD1 on 6 matching bases. Germline V gene sequence: CDR1 SGHDT, CDR2 YYEEEE. V was trimmed by 4 bases and J by 3 bases, leaving 14 bases between them. CDR3 size: 15 residues. This chain's CDR3 is CASSVQGYYGNTIYF. CDR3 coding DNA: TGTGCCAGCAGCGTACAGGGATACTATGGAAACACCATATATTTT.

V and J are TRBV5-8 and TRBJ2-5, with TRBD2 matching 12 bases. The CDR3 runs to 15 residues. Trimming took 0 bases from V and 7 from J; bases not matched to a gene: 4. Germline CDR1 SGHTS, CDR2 YDEGEE. Written as DNA, the CDR3 is TGTGCCAGCAGCTTGGGACTAGCGGGGGCAAGGACCCAGTACTTC. Encoded protein: CASSLGLAGARTQYF. The full variable domain, in which reference TRBV5-8 and TRBJ2-5 provide the parts outside the CDR3, is EAGVTQSPTHLIKTRGQQATLRCSPISGHTSVYWYQQALGLGLQFLLWYDEGEERNRGNFPPRFSGRQFPNYSSELNVNALELEDSALYLCASSLGLAGARTQYFGPGTRLLVL.

The chain combines TRBV19 with TRBJ2-1; 12 positions agree with TRBD2. CDR3 size: 20 residues. Germline CDR1 reads LNHDA; CDR2 reads SQIVND (reference sequence). With 0 bases clipped from V and 0 bases from J, the junction kept 9 bases outside the gene matches. The CDR3 loop is CASSIEGLAGRLSSYNEQFF. The CDR3 coding sequence is TGTGCCAGTAGTATAGAAGGACTAGCGGGAAGACTTAGCTCCTACAATGAGCAGTTCTTC.

J is TRBJ1-1 and V is TRBV30; no clear D gene. The length of the CDR3 is 13 residues. The V gene lost 4 bases and the J gene lost 1 base, with 10 bases spanning the gap. CDR1 is GTSNPN and CDR2 is SVGIG in the germline V gene (reference sequence). The CDR3 loop reads CAWTGQPNTEAFF. The CDR3 region has the DNA TGTGCCTGGACTGGGCAGCCGAACACTGAAGCTTTCTTT.

The rearrangement uses TRBV2 and TRBJ2-1; no firm D call. This CDR3 has 11 residues. The ends were cut back, 1 base at V and 14 bases at J, with 9 bases in the middle. Germline V gene sequence: CDR1 SNHLY, CDR2 FYNNEI. The CDR3 reads CASSEESREFF. DNA for the CDR3: TGTGCCAGCAGTGAAGAATCCCGGGAGTTCTTC. The variable domain in full, with the rest retrieved from reference TRBV2 and TRBJ2-1, is EPEVTQTPSHQVTQMGQEVILRCVPISNHLYFYWYRQILGQKVEFLVSFYNNEISEKSEIFDDQFSVERPDGSNFTLKIRSTKLEDSAMYFCASSEESREFFGPGTRLTVL.

V is TRBV28 and J is TRBJ2-7; D not certain. Germline CDR1 reads MDHEN; CDR2 reads SYDVKM. The CDR3 runs 13 residues. Trimming removed 6 bases at V and 2 bases at J, with 11 bases between. The CDR3: CASRDGPTYEQYF. For the CDR3, the DNA is TGTGCCAGCAGAGATGGACCAACCTACGAGCAGTACTTC.

The V gene is TRBV10-3, the J gene TRBJ1-2; 9 positions agree with TRBD1. V shed 7 bases, J shed 3 bases, and the junction held 6 bases outside the gene matches. This CDR3 region has 14 residues. CDR1 ENHRY and CDR2 SYGVKD come from the germline V gene. CDR3 amino acids: CAITRDRVDYGYTF. CDR3 coding DNA: TGTGCCATCACCAGGGACAGGGTTGACTATGGCTACACCTTC.

Turning to this clone: The junction departs from germline at one end; a sequencing error may be responsible. This rearrangement joins TRBV6-1 to TRBJ2-3; D unresolved. Germline CDR1 is MNHNS and CDR2 is SASEGT. The CDR3 has 14 residues. CDR3 region: CTSRPPTGTDTQYF. As DNA, the CDR3 is TGTACCAGCAGGCCTCCTACTGGCACAGATACGCAGTATTTT.

The CDR3 DNA sequence: TGTGCCAGCAGCGAAAGGACAGGGAGGAATTCACCCCTCCACTTT. It specifies CASSERTGRNSPLHF. The chain links TRBV6-1 to TRBJ1-6, with 8 nucleotides matching TRBD1. The trim removed 6 bases at V and 7 bases at J, leaving 8 bases unmatched. Germline V gene lookup returns CDR1 MNHNS and CDR2 SASEGT. The CDR3 sequence is 15 residues long.

The chain uses TRBV2 and TRBJ2-5; tentatively, D is TRBD2 (5 bases). The germline V gene has CDR1 SNHLY and CDR2 FYNNEI. V lost 8 bases and J lost 5, with 12 bases in between. The length of the CDR3 is 12 residues. The CDR3 loop is CASVFWEETQYF. In nucleotides, the CDR3 is TGTGCCAGCGTGTTTTGGGAGGAGACCCAGTACTTC.

This rearrangement joins TRBV28 to TRBJ2-2; TRBD1 matches at 7 bases. Germline assignment: CDR1 MDHEN and CDR2 SYDVKM. With 7 bases clipped from V and 3 bases from J, the junction kept 8 bases outside the gene matches. CDR3 length equals 15 residues. CDR3 loop: CASISGQRDTGELFF. The CDR3 DNA follows: TGTGCCAGCATCTCGGGACAGAGGGACACCGGGGAGCTGTTTTTT.

The CDR3 loop is CASSPYREVGTEAFF. DNA for the CDR3: TGTGCCAGCAGTCCCTACAGGGAGGTGGGCACTGAAGCTTTCTTT. The chain employs TRBV27 and TRBJ1-1; the D gene is possibly TRBD1 (6 bases). The CDR3 is made up of 15 amino acids. V lost 5 bases, J lost 4 bases, and 17 bases lay in between. Germline V gene data show CDR1 as MNHEY and CDR2 as SMNVEV (reference sequence).

This clone was seen only a few times. The rearrangement joins TRBV6-1 to TRBJ1-1, with D unclear. V lost 4 bases and J lost 5, with 11 bases in between. Germline V gene lookup returns CDR1 MNHNS and CDR2 SASEGT. The CDR3 spans 13 residues. CDR3 DNA: TGTGCCAGCAGTGTGGCACCCCGGACTGAAGCTTTCTTT. It codes for CASSVAPRTEAFF.

Regarding this clone: An end of the junction differs from the germline gene, which may be a read error. CDR3 amino acids: CASNGQFTLHF. CDR3 DNA: TGTGCAAGCAATGGACAATTCACCCTCCACTTT. The rearrangement uses TRBV6-1 and TRBJ1-6; D might be TRBD1 (5 bases). Germline loops: CDR1 MNHNS, CDR2 SASEGT. CDR3 length equals 11 residues.

The chain couples TRBV5-1 to TRBJ2-2, with D possibly being TRBD1 (5 bases). V lost 7 bases and J 6 bases, leaving 19 bases between the germline ends. Germline V gene lookup returns CDR1 SGHRS and CDR2 YFSETQ. The CDR3 length is 15 residues. CDR3 amino acids: CASSQQVTGSGELFF. The DNA of the CDR3 is TGCGCCAGCTCTCAACAGGTGACCGGATCCGGGGAGCTGTTTTTT.